This TCR beta chain came from a study of blood T cell repertoires in COVID-19. Across the study: The origin of the acute and convalescent COVID-19 samples was the United States, Italy and Spain.

Germline assignment: CDR1 MNHEY and CDR2 SMNVEV (reference sequence). V lost 5 bases to trimming and J lost 5 bases, with 19 bases between them. CDR3 length: 17 residues. TCRdb's copy holds only in-frame clones and misses some; the assay was immunoSEQ multiplex PCR. Here the sample spans roughly 82,000 clones, around 90% being singletons. This TCR came from a woman aged 45-65 years in a cohort sampled during active COVID-19. The sequenced material came from peripheral blood. This chain uses TRBV27 with TRBJ1-6; D is perhaps TRBD1 (5 bases). This CDR3 reads CASSRVGGGWDNSPLHF. The CDR3 DNA reads as TGTGCCAGCAGTCGTGTAGGTGGGGGGTGGGATAATTCACCCCTCCACTTT.